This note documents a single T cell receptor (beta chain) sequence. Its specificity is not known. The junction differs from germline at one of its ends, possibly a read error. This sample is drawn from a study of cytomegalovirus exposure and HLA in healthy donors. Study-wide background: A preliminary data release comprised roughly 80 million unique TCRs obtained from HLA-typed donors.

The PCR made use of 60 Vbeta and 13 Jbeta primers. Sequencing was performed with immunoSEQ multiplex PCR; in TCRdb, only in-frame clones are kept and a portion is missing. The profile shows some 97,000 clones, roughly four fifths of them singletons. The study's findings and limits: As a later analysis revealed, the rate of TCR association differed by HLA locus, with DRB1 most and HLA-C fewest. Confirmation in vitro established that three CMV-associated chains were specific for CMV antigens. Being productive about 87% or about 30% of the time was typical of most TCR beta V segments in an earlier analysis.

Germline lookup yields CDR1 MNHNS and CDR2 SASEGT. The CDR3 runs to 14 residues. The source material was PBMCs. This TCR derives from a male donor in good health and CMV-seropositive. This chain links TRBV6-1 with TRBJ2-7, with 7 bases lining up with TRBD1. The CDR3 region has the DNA TGTGCCAGCAGTTCTGTAGATTCCGGGACAGATACGTTGTTC. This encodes CASSSVDSGTDTLF.